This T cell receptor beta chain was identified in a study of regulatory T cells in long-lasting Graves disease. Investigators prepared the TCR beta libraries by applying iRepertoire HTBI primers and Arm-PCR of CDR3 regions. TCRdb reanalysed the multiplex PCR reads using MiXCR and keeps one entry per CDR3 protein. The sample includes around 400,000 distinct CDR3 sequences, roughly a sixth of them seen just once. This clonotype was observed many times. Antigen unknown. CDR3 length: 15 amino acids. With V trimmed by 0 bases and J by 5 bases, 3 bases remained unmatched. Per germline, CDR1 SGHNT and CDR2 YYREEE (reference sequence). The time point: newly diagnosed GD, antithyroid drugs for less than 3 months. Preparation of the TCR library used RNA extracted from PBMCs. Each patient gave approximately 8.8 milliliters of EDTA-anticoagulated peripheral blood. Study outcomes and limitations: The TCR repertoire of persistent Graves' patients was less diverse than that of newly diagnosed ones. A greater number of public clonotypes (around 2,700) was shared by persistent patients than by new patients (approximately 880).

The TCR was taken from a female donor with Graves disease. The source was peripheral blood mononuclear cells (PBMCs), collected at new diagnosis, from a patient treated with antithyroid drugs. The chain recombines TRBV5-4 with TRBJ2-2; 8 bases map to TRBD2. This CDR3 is CASSLAPSGTGELFF. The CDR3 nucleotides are TGTGCCAGCAGCTTGGCCCCTAGCGGGACCGGGGAGCTGTTTTTT.